The T cell receptor beta chain under discussion was sequenced for a study of blood T cell repertoires in COVID-19. This clone was found once. Repertoires were generated with immunoSEQ multiplex PCR, while TCRdb's copy carries only in-frame clones and drops some. The table includes about 75,000 clones, around 72% detected once. The sample taken for sequencing was peripheral blood. This receptor was obtained from a human donor with acute or convalescent COVID-19. The donor label of this sample is uncertain.

The CDR3 sequence: CASSVGGQGGLAELSSYEQYF. The CDR3 nucleotides are TGTGCCAGCAGCGTAGGAGGTCAAGGGGGACTAGCGGAACTCAGCTCCTACGAGCAGTACTTC. V gene TRBV9 combines with J gene TRBJ2-7, with 11 nucleotides matching TRBD2. The junction had 17 bases not matched to a gene; V was cut back by 0 bases and J by 0 bases. The CDR3 runs 21 residues. Germline CDR1 and CDR2: SGDLS and YYNGEE.